These 13 T cell receptor beta chains share one sample of origin, sequenced in a study of T cell repertoires in cytomegalovirus infection. Each CDR3 protein gets one entry after TCRdb re-called the reads with MiXCR. The profile shows around 530,000 distinct CDR3 sequences, around 27% of them singletons. Source material: PBMCs. These receptor sequences come from a human donor in good health (CMV status not recorded). Some clones in this sample may be carry-over from other donors' samples.

This clonotype was observed a few times. This sequence joins TRBV23-1 and TRBJ1-2; D gene unclear. TRBV23-1 has ORF status, its function being uncertain. There are 12 residues in the CDR3. V was pared by 7 bases and J by 4 bases, with 10 bases between. CDR3 in DNA: TGCGCCAGCACCTGGGCCTTCTATGGCTACACCTTC. Translating gives CASTWAFYGYTF.

CDR3 amino acids: CASSFLRESYFKNIQYF. The CDR3 DNA sequence: TGTGCCAGCAGTTTCCTCCGGGAGTCTTACTTTAAAAACATTCAGTACTTC. The gene calls are TRBV28 and TRBJ2-4, with D perhaps TRBD2 (6 bases). The CDR3 is 17 amino acids. V shed 3 bases and J shed 4 bases, with 19 bases lying between them. Germline V gene sequence: CDR1 MDHEN, CDR2 SYDVKM.

The rearrangement links TRBV7-6 to TRBJ1-1, with 8 bases identical to TRBD1. The germline V gene has CDR1 SGHVS and CDR2 FNYEAQ. With V trimmed by 1 base and J by 5 bases, 12 bases remained unmatched. This CDR3 region has 17 residues. CDR3 region: CASSLGTGPMWGTEAFF. CDR3 DNA: TGTGCCAGCAGCTTAGGGACAGGGCCTATGTGGGGGACTGAAGCTTTCTTT.

This clonotype was observed a few times. The chain carries TRBV28 and TRBJ2-5; 10 bases fit TRBD1. CDR1 and CDR2 (germline): MDHEN, SYDVKM. The CDR3 is 15 residues long. V gave up 1 base and J gave up 6 bases; unmatched junction bases: 5. Here the CDR3 DNA reads TGTGCCAGCAGTTTATACCGGACAGGGGGGCAGACCCAGTACTTC. Protein sequence: CASSLYRTGGQTQYF.

V usage is TRBV24-1 and J usage is TRBJ1-1; tentatively, D is TRBD1 (5 bases). Germline values: CDR1 KGHDR, CDR2 SFDVKD. The germline V and J ends were trimmed by 7 bases and 1 base, with 18 bases remaining between them. The CDR3 consists of 16 residues. As DNA, the CDR3 is TGTGCCACCAGCGGTGGGATTGGGACGCAGAACACTGAAGCTTTCTTT. Its translation: CATSGGIGTQNTEAFF.

This clonotype was recorded many times. The V gene is TRBV7-9, the J gene TRBJ2-7; TRBD1 might be the D (5 bases). Trimming removed 5 bases from V and 6 bases from J, with 20 bases in between. The germline V gene has CDR1 SEHNR and CDR2 FQNEAQ (reference sequence). The CDR3 has 15 amino acids. DNA for the CDR3: TGTGCCAGCAGCATTATAGGGGTTACCAGTGGCGAGCAGTACGTC. Translating gives CASSIIGVTSGEQYV.

The V and J genes are TRBV12-3 or TRBV12-4 and TRBJ2-3; TRBD2 aligns across 7 bases. With V trimmed by 7 bases and J by 4 bases, 11 bases remained unmatched. The CDR3 is 15 residues long. The CDR3 DNA reads as TGTGCCAGCAATTTTGGCGGGAGTGGAGCAGATACGCAGTATTTT. Encoded protein: CASNFGGSGADTQYF.

This chain connects TRBV5-1 to TRBJ2-2; either TRBD1 or TRBD2 may supply D (5 bases each). Germline loops: CDR1 SGHRS, CDR2 YFSETQ. The V and J ends lost 3 bases and 6 bases respectively, with 15 bases between them. The CDR3 extends over 15 amino acids. The CDR3 region is CASSSISRDAGELFF. Written as DNA, the CDR3 is TGCGCCAGCAGCTCGATTTCTCGGGACGCCGGGGAGCTGTTTTTT. Using reference TRBV5-1 and TRBJ2-2 for the parts outside the CDR3, the full variable domain is KAGVTQTPRYLIKTRGQQVTLSCSPISGHRSVSWYQQTPGQGLQFLFEYFSETQRNKGNFPGRFSGRQFSNSRSEMNVSTLELGDSALYLCASSSISRDAGELFFGEGSRLTVL.

Details on this clonotype: This may come from a read error, since a much larger clone is one base off. The chain carries TRBV3-1 and TRBJ2-1, with 7 bases that match TRBD1. The CDR3 is 15 residues long. Looked up from germline, CDR1 is LGHDT and CDR2 is YNNKEL (reference sequence). The junction had 7 bases not matched to a gene; V was cut back by 5 bases and J by 3 bases. The CDR3: CASSEGQVDYNEQFF. DNA of the CDR3: TGTGCCAGCAGCGAAGGACAGGTCGACTACAATGAGCAGTTCTTC.

This clonotype was found many times. The V gene is TRBV7-2, the J gene TRBJ1-2, with D hard to call. Trimming removed 1 base from V and 0 bases from J, with 6 bases in between. CDR3 size: 14 residues. Germline CDR1 is SGHTA and CDR2 is FQGNSA. The CDR3 protein is CASSLDPANYGYTF. The DNA of the CDR3 is TGTGCCAGCAGCTTAGACCCAGCTAACTATGGCTACACCTTC.

This clonotype was observed many times. The CDR3 spells CASSLTGPSGNTIYF. DNA of the CDR3: TGTGCCAGCAGCTTAACAGGGCCCTCTGGAAACACCATATATTTT. The genes are TRBV7-6 and TRBJ1-3; the D gene is possibly TRBD1 (6 bases). V dropped 2 bases and J dropped 0 bases, with 8 bases sitting between them. Germline assignment: CDR1 SGHVS and CDR2 FNYEAQ. The CDR3 length is 15 residues.

The chain joins TRBV20-1 to TRBJ2-3, with TRBD2 matching over 10 bases. The CDR3 totals 17 residues. In germline, CDR1 is DFQATT, CDR2 SNEGSKA (reference sequence). V shed 3 bases and J 0 bases; nucleotides not matched to a gene: 9. The CDR3 spells CSASDSLAGASTDTQYF. As DNA, the CDR3 is TGCAGTGCTAGTGACTCCCTAGCGGGAGCTAGCACAGATACGCAGTATTTT.

The chain couples TRBV15 to TRBJ2-2, with 7 positions matching TRBD1. J lost 6 bases, V lost 0 bases, and 10 bases had no gene match. This CDR3 is built from 17 residues. CDR1 is LNHNV and CDR2 is YYDKDF in the germline V gene (reference sequence). The CDR3: CATSRDGGQVVAGELFF. CDR3 DNA: TGTGCCACCAGCAGAGATGGAGGACAGGTAGTCGCCGGGGAGCTGTTTTTT.